This T cell receptor beta chain was sequenced in a study of regulatory T cells in long-lasting Graves disease. This clonotype was found a few times. CDR3-region Arm-PCR and iRepertoire HTBI primers produced the TCR beta libraries. In TCRdb, the multiplex PCR reads were re-called with MiXCR into one record per CDR3 protein. Of a few hundred thousand distinct CDR3 sequences detected, approximately 16% appear once; the ten largest clones hold 25% to 30%. As to time point: newly diagnosed GD, antithyroid drugs for less than 3 months. There was RNA extracted from PBMCs, and the TCR library was made from it. The same sample was also studied in work on T cells in Graves' hyperthyroidism and ophthalmopathy.

This clonotype originated in a man aged 35 to 55 with Graves disease. The sample was peripheral blood mononuclear cells (PBMCs), taken at new diagnosis, from a patient treated with antithyroid drugs.

CDR3 loop: CSVAVENSNQPQHF. The CDR3 region has the DNA TGCAGCGTTGCGGTGGAAAACAGCAATCAGCCCCAGCATTTT. The gene calls are TRBV29-1 and TRBJ1-5; no clear D gene. Germline V gene sequence: CDR1 SQVTM, CDR2 ANQGSEA. V was clipped by 4 bases and J by 1 base, with 11 bases between them. There are 14 residues in the CDR3.